This is a list of T cell receptor beta chains from one sample in a study of control samples from healthy donors and cancer patients. Assay used: immunoSEQ multiplex PCR; TCRdb lists only in-frame clones, some missing. The sample yields 160,000 or so clones, roughly 95% seen once. The material sequenced was blood. These TCRs come from a woman in her thirties in good health. CDR3s include the opening cysteine and the closing phenylalanine or tryptophan. Each record gives: D gene, clone size, J gene, V gene, CDR3 DNA, CDR3 protein. A D gene is named only where the DNA matches it firmly. Part of the rows lack a size; the others show once, few, many or a class for expanded clones.

NA NA TRBJ1-4 TRBV19 TGTGGGACTAGCTACAACTTTGCAACTAATGAAAAACTGTTTTTT CGTSYNFATNEKLFF
TRBD1 NA TRBJ2-1 TRBV27 TGTGCCAGCAGTTCCTTGGACAGGGGGTTTGAGCAGTTCTTC CASSSLDRGFEQFF
TRBD1 once TRBJ2-5 TRBV5-8 TGTGCCAGCAGACGGGACAGGGCCTCGGAGACCCAGTACTTC CASRRDRASETQYF
NA NA TRBJ1-5 TRBV15 TGTGCCACCAGTGGGGGATGGGGGGGCACTCAGCCCCAGCATTTT CATSGGWGGTQPQHF
TRBD1 NA TRBJ1-6 TRBV6-5 TGTGCCAGCAGTTACCCAGGGACAGATTATAATTCACCCCTCCACTTT CASSYPGTDYNSPLHF
TRBD2 NA TRBJ2-1 TRBV6-2/TRBV6-3 TGTGCCAGCAGTGTTAGCGGGAATTACAATGAGCAGTTCTTC CASSVSGNYNEQFF
TRBD2 NA TRBJ2-7 TRBV4-1 TGCGCCAGCAGCCGGGAAATAGCGGGAGGGCGATACGAGCAGTACTTC CASSREIAGGRYEQYF
NA NA TRBJ2-3 TRBV11-2 TGTGCCAGCAGCCTAACTTTTGGGGGTTTAGGGACGCAGTATTTT CASSLTFGGLGTQYF
NA NA TRBJ1-3 TRBV30 TGTGCCTGGGAGAAGAGAGGAAACACCATATATTTT CAWEKRGNTIYF
NA NA TRBJ2-1 TRBV27 TGTGCCAGCAGGGGTAATGAGCAGTTCTTC CASRGNEQFF
NA NA TRBJ1-1 TRBV9 TGTGCCAGCAGCGTAGGGACCCTAAGTACTGAAGCTTTCTTT CASSVGTLSTEAFF
NA NA TRBJ1-3 TRBV6-1 TGTGCCAGCAGTGAATCAGGGAGAGAAAACACCATATATTTT CASSESGRENTIYF
TRBD1 NA TRBJ1-1 TRBV30 TGTGCCTGGAGTGTCAGGACAGGGGTGAACACTGAAGCTTTCTTT CAWSVRTGVNTEAFF
NA NA TRBJ1-6 TRBV5-1 TGCGCCAGCAGCGTGGAGACTCATTCACCCCTCCACTTT CASSVETHSPLHF
TRBD1 NA TRBJ1-2 TRBV29-1 TGCAGCGTTGAACTACAGGGGATCTTC CSVELQGIF
TRBD1 NA TRBJ2-1 TRBV7-7 TGTGCTAGCAGCATCGGGACAGGGGAACCCTACAATGAGCAGTTCTTC CASSIGTGEPYNEQFF
NA NA TRBJ1-1 TRBV5-1 TGCGCCAGCAGCTTGGCTGCCGCCGTAATGAACACTGAAGCTTTCTTT CASSLAAAVMNTEAFF
NA NA TRBJ2-1 TRBV30 TGTGCCTGGAGTCTCAGGGGAGATGAGCAGTTCTTC CAWSLRGDEQFF
NA NA TRBJ1-5 TRBV6-6 TGTGCCAGCAGTTACGGGCAGAATAGCAATCAGCCCCAGCATTTT CASSYGQNSNQPQHF
NA NA TRBJ2-1 TRBV3-1/TRBV3-2 TGTGCCAGCAGCCAAGAGGACGAGCAGTTCTTC CASSQEDEQFF
TRBD1 NA TRBJ2-3 TRBV6-1 TGTGCCAGCAGTGAAAGGTGGCAGGGGGCCGCAGATACGCAGTATTTT CASSERWQGAADTQYF
NA NA TRBJ1-5 TRBV19 TGTGCCAGTAGCCCGGGACACCACTTAAATCAGCCCCAGCATTTT CASSPGHHLNQPQHF